This T cell receptor beta chain was sequenced during a study of cytotoxic CD8 clonotypes in ibrutinib-treated CLL. The method was immunoSEQ multiplex PCR; TCRdb's version includes in-frame clones alone and lacks a portion of them. Of more than 60,000 clones in the sample, around four fifths were seen once. As concerns this clone: The DNA is left out, because the CDR3 cannot be placed on it with certainty; the CDR3 is given as TCRdb lists it.

This clonotype originated in a human donor with chronic lymphocytic leukemia. The source was PBMCs, collected after 24 months of ibrutinib treatment.

The CDR3 is CAWSVGQGASNF. V gene TRBV30 combines with J gene TRBJ2-3; the D call of TRBD1 is as the table states it, not checked on the DNA. The germline gives CDR1 GTSNPN, CDR2 SVGIG (reference sequence). Ends included, the CDR3 has 12 residues.